This T cell receptor beta chain was recorded in a study of blood T cell repertoires in COVID-19. The wider study: Italy, Spain and the United States were the sources of the convalescent and acute COVID-19 samples. Sample material is recorded as cDNA or gDNA derived from T cells, B-cell-depleted T cells, or PBMCs.

Per the study methods: Reference gene primer amplification yielded estimated nucleated cell counts. Sequencing used immunoSEQ multiplex PCR; TCRdb keeps in-frame clones, though not all of them. V and J calls plus clone size are reproduced from that table; the DNA served to infer D and trimming. The sample records around 160,000 clones, about 81% being singletons. On this clone: A read error is possible here, since a much larger clone lies one base away.

V was clipped by 2 bases and J by 12 bases; unmatched bases: 13. Germline V gene data show CDR1 as WNHNN and CDR2 as SYGVQD (reference sequence). CDR3 length equals 15 residues. The V call is TRBV10-1, the J call TRBJ2-1; 7 bases are a match to TRBD1. Sequencing used peripheral blood. The clonotype was recovered from a human donor in a cohort sampled during active COVID-19. CDR3 amino acids: CASSERGAGAGGQFF. CDR3 sequence (DNA): TGCGCCAGCAGTGAGCGAGGGGCCGGGGCAGGGGGGCAGTTCTTC.